This entry features one T cell receptor beta chain sequence. This table comes from immunoSEQ multiplex PCR, and its TCRdb copy is limited to in-frame clones, with some not included. The sample contains some 150,000 clones, 80% of which appear only once. The CDR3 has 14 residues. Trimming left V 0 bases short and J 7 bases short, with 13 bases between. CDR1 and CDR2 (germline): SGDLS, YYNGEE. The sample belongs to a study of blood T cell repertoires in COVID-19. The sequenced sample consisted of peripheral blood. The receptor was isolated from a man between 60 and 70 years old with acute or convalescent COVID-19. The chain has TRBV9 and TRBJ1-2; D possibly corresponds to TRBD1 (6 bases). The CDR3 DNA follows: TGTGCCAGCAGCGTAGGGGACATAGGGGGTGGCTACACCTTC. Its translation: CASSVGDIGGGYTF.